This section outlines one T cell receptor beta chain sequence together with its context. Its antigen is unknown. A much larger clone lies one base from this, so it may be a read error. The data were taken from a study of blood T cells in healthy people across ages. Points from the study as a whole: When one million T cells were used, diversity estimates were thought to be underestimates.

The use of a sample-barcoded 5' primer and a J-beta primer mix characterized a second PCR of 7 to 11 cycles. TCRdb re-called the 5' RACE reads through MiXCR, storing one row per CDR3 protein. This repertoire shows about 620,000 distinct CDR3 sequences, approximately 21% found once; its top ten account for roughly 3.9%. Ranging in age from about 6 to 95, the donors were healthy Caucasian individuals from Russia. Collection of around 10 milliliters of peripheral blood was performed for each donor. This CDR3 region has 15 residues. V was clipped by 5 bases and J by 1 base; unmatched bases: 6. Germline V gene sequence: CDR1 MDHEN, CDR2 SYDVKM.

Input material: blood. The chain combines TRBV28 with TRBJ2-7, with 9 nucleotides matching TRBD2. The sequence was collected from a man aged 65-85 years in good health. The CDR3 DNA follows: TGTGCCAGCAGTGCCCCGACTAGCGGTTCCTACGAGCAGTACTTC. Translating gives CASSAPTSGSYEQYF.